A single sample is the source of the 14 T cell receptor beta chains below, sequenced in a study of T cell changes during pregnancy in multiple sclerosis. This table comes from immunoSEQ multiplex PCR, and its TCRdb copy is limited to in-frame clones, with some not included. The sample records approximately 60,000 clones, around 90% being singletons. The material sequenced was peripheral blood, taken in the third trimester of pregnancy. These receptors were obtained from a female donor in good health, enrolled as a control in a pregnancy study.

This rearrangement joins TRBV5-1 to TRBJ1-1, with 9 bases matching TRBD1. J gave up 7 bases and V 5 bases, and 9 bases lay outside the gene matches. The V gene's germline CDR1 is SGHRS and CDR2 YFSETQ. CDR3 size: 14 residues. Written as DNA, the CDR3 is TGCGCCAGCAGGACCACAGCGGGACAGGGTGAAGCTTTCTTT. Its translation: CASRTTAGQGEAFF. Looking up the rest from reference TRBV5-1 and TRBJ1-1 gives the full variable domain: KAGVTQTPRYLIKTRGQQVTLSCSPISGHRSVSWYQQTPGQGLQFLFEYFSETQRNKGNFPGRFSGRQFSNSRSEMNVSTLELGDSALYLCASRTTAGQGEAFFGQGTRLTVV.

Only one count was recorded for this clone. The V gene is TRBV10-1, the J gene TRBJ2-3; TRBD2 might be the D (5 bases). V dropped 0 bases and J dropped 7 bases, with 8 bases sitting between them. In germline, CDR1 is WNHNN, CDR2 SYGVQD (reference sequence). This CDR3 region has 13 residues. Here the CDR3 DNA reads TGCGCCAGCAGTGAGTCCTCGGGGAATACGCAGTATTTT. Its protein is CASSESSGNTQYF.

CDR3 nucleotides: TGTGCCAGCAGCCGCCCGAGCTCTGGAAACACCATATATTTT. Translation gives CASSRPSSGNTIYF. V is TRBV25-1 and J is TRBJ1-3; no reliable D call. Germline CDR1 is MGHDK and CDR2 is SYGVNS. V dropped 6 bases and J dropped 0 bases, with 9 bases sitting between them. The CDR3 covers 14 residues.

This clone came up once. V and J are TRBV5-1 and TRBJ2-6, with 10 positions matching TRBD1. The V gene's germline CDR1 is SGHRS and CDR2 YFSETQ. V was clipped by 0 bases and J by 1 base; unmatched bases: 7. The CDR3 is made up of 19 amino acids. As DNA, the CDR3 is TGCGCCAGCAGCTTGGCCTTTGGACAGGGGGGTTCTGGGGCCAACGTCCTGACTTTC. It is translated as CASSLAFGQGGSGANVLTF.

V and J are TRBV4-1 and TRBJ1-6; no firm D call. Trimming stripped 4 bases from V and 0 bases from J, with 7 bases between. The germline V gene has CDR1 MGHRA and CDR2 YSYEKL. The CDR3 runs to 15 residues. CDR3 protein: CASSPRSSYNSPLHF. The CDR3 nucleotides read TGCGCCAGCAGCCCACGGAGCTCCTATAATTCACCCCTCCACTTT.

The CDR3: CASSDQRTSGTDEQFF. DNA for the CDR3: TGTGCCAGCAGTGACCAAAGGACTAGCGGGACTGATGAGCAGTTCTTC. J is TRBJ2-1 and V is TRBV2, with TRBD2 identical over 12 bases. From germline, CDR1 is SNHLY and CDR2 FYNNEI. V trimming: 3 bases; J trimming: 8 bases; junction bases outside the gene matches: 8. This CDR3 is built from 16 residues. The full variable domain, with the rest looked up from reference TRBV2 and TRBJ2-1, is EPEVTQTPSHQVTQMGQEVILRCVPISNHLYFYWYRQILGQKVEFLVSFYNNEISEKSEIFDDQFSVERPDGSNFTLKIRSTKLEDSAMYFCASSDQRTSGTDEQFFGPGTRLTVL.

Remarks on this clone: This sample includes further DNA sequences coding for the same CDR3. This chain uses TRBV27 with TRBJ2-3; D might be TRBD1 (6 bases). Trimming removed 8 bases at V and 1 base at J, with 7 bases between. This CDR3 spans 12 amino acids. Germline lookup yields CDR1 MNHEY and CDR2 SMNVEV (reference sequence). CDR3 in DNA: TGTGCCAGCCGGACAGGCACAGATACGCAGTATTTT. It specifies CASRTGTDTQYF.

This rearrangement joins TRBV15 to TRBJ1-2; the D is unclear. The CDR3 contains 14 residues. Germline CDR1 reads LNHNV; CDR2 reads YYDKDF (reference sequence). The V and J ends lost 0 bases and 4 bases respectively, with 9 bases between them. The CDR3 protein is CATSRDLEGYGYTF. For the CDR3, the DNA is TGTGCCACCAGCAGAGATCTGGAGGGCTATGGCTACACCTTC.

The chain carries TRBV9 and TRBJ2-2; D might be TRBD1 (6 bases). This CDR3 has 15 residues. From germline, CDR1 is SGDLS and CDR2 YYNGEE. The ends were cut back, 3 bases at V and 4 bases at J, with 13 bases in the middle. DNA for the CDR3: TGTGCCAGCAGCGACCCCCCCAGGGGCACCGGGGAGCTGTTTTTT. Encoded protein: CASSDPPRGTGELFF. Filled out from reference TRBV9 and TRBJ2-2, the complete variable domain reads DSGVTQTPKHLITATGQRVTLRCSPRSGDLSVYWYQQSLDQGLQFLIQYYNGEERAKGNILERFSAQQFPDLHSELNLSSLELGDSALYFCASSDPPRGTGELFFGEGSRLTVL.

The chain has TRBV25-1 and TRBJ1-2; the D gene is possibly TRBD1 (6 bases). The CDR3 totals 16 residues. Trimming left V 4 bases short and J 0 bases short, with 15 bases between. In germline, CDR1 is MGHDK, CDR2 SYGVNS. DNA of the CDR3: TGTGCCAGCAGTGGAGCCGGACAGAAAACTAACTATGGCTACACCTTC. Translated, it gives CASSGAGQKTNYGYTF.

This chain uses TRBV18 with TRBJ2-1; 13 positions match TRBD2. CDR1 and CDR2 from the germline V gene are KGHSH and LQKENI. V lost 6 bases and J lost 9; bases outside the gene matches: 8. The CDR3 is made up of 15 amino acids. In nucleotides, the CDR3 is TGTGCCAGCTCGCAACTAGCGGGAGGGCTAGTTGAGCAGTTCTTC. This translates into CASSQLAGGLVEQFF.

This chain joins TRBV18 and TRBJ2-7; D is possibly TRBD2 (6 bases). Germline CDR1 is KGHSH and CDR2 is LQKENI. The CDR3 runs to 13 residues. V lost 2 bases to trimming and J lost 3 bases, with 8 bases between them. This CDR3 is CASSPDSGYEQYF. The CDR3 DNA reads TGTGCCAGCTCACCAGATAGCGGCTACGAGCAGTACTTC.

J is TRBJ1-6 and V is TRBV13; a weak D match, TRBD1 (6 bases). V was clipped by 2 bases and J by 9 bases, with 17 bases between them. Germline V gene sequence: CDR1 PRHDT, CDR2 FYEKMQ (reference sequence). CDR3 size: 16 residues. The CDR3 here is CASSLPRGGRGSPLHF. CDR3 nucleotide sequence: TGTGCCAGCAGCTTACCCCGGGGGGGCCGGGGTTCACCCCTCCACTTT.

The chain employs TRBV19 and TRBJ2-2, with D unclear. The CDR3 has 16 residues. Trimming took off 3 bases at V and 5 bases at J, with 16 bases between the two ends. Germline V gives CDR1 LNHDA, CDR2 SQIVND (reference sequence). The CDR3, as DNA: TGTGCCAGTAGTATCCCACCAGGTCGTGGGACCGGGGAGCTGTTTTTT. Encoded protein: CASSIPPGRGTGELFF.